This T cell receptor beta chain was documented in a study of regulatory T cells in long-lasting Graves disease. Study background: A definition of persistent Graves' disease required over 5 years of antithyroid drugs plus positive TSH receptor antibodies.

This clonotype was seen a few times. Noted time point: persistent/refractory GD, antithyroid drugs over 5 years with positive TRAb. From PBMCs, RNA was extracted and then used to make the TCR library. Construction of TCR beta libraries relied on iRepertoire HTBI primers and on Arm-PCR targeting CDR3 regions. TCRdb passed the multiplex PCR reads through MiXCR, listing each CDR3 protein once. The sample holds approximately 290,000 distinct CDR3 sequences, 22% seen once. Trimming stripped 4 bases from V and 3 bases from J, with 6 bases between. Germline V CDR1 and CDR2: LGHDT, YNNKEL (reference sequence). The CDR3 extends over 12 amino acids.

The gene calls are TRBV3-1 and TRBJ2-5, with D tentatively TRBD1 (6 bases). The TCR comes from a female donor with Graves disease. The specimen comprised peripheral blood mononuclear cells (PBMCs), sampled when the disease was refractory, from a patient treated with antithyroid drugs. The DNA of the CDR3 is TGTGCCAGCAGCCGGGACAAAGAGACCCAGTACTTC. Translation: CASSRDKETQYF.